A selection of T cell receptor beta chains follows, all from one sample in a study of shared T cell receptors in the human thymus. TCRdb keeps only in-frame clones here, not all; method: immunoSEQ multiplex PCR. The data contain around 730,000 clones, 80% to 90% of them singletons. The sample also formed part of further work on human thymus T cells.

Sequenced: thymocytes. The receptors shown here come from a girl under three years old with a congenital heart defect. Both conserved end residues are part of each CDR3. The D gene is left open where the match is weak. A clone size is listed for some rows: how often the clone was seen (once, few, many), or a class if it is expanded.

CDR3 length | clone size | J gene | D gene | V gene | CDR3 DNA | CDR3 protein
17 | - | TRBJ2-2 | - | TRBV2 | TGTGCCAGCAGTGAACGTGCGGTCGGGAGGAACACCGGGGAGCTGTTTTTT | CASSERAVGRNTGELFF
15 | - | TRBJ1-3 | - | TRBV6-5 | TGTGCCAGCAGTTACGAGACAGGAGCTGGAAACACCATATATTTT | CASSYETGAGNTIYF
13 | - | TRBJ1-1 | - | TRBV27 | TGTGCCAGCAGTCGAGAGCCAGGGATAGAAGCTTTCTTT | CASSREPGIEAFF
16 | - | TRBJ2-5 | TRBD2 | TRBV2 | TGTGCCCCCCAGGGGACCGTAGCGGGGGGCTTCAAGACCCAGTACTTC | CAPQGTVAGGFKTQYF
13 | - | TRBJ1-3 | - | TRBV6-1 | TGTGCCAGCAACGGACAGACTGGAAACACCATATATTTT | CASNGQTGNTIYF
15 | - | TRBJ2-3 | TRBD2 | TRBV6-4 | TGTGCCAGCAGTGCCGCGGGGGGTGCCACAGATACGCAGTATTTT | CASSAAGGATDTQYF
17 | - | TRBJ1-6 | TRBD1 | TRBV4-1 | TGCGCCAGCAGCCGCAAAAGATGGGGACAGGGCAATTCACCCCTCCACTTT | CASSRKRWGQGNSPLHF
15 | - | TRBJ2-5 | - | TRBV7-9 | TGTGCCAGCAGCTTAGATCGCGGCACCCAAGAGACCCAGTACTTC | CASSLDRGTQETQYF
15 | - | TRBJ1-4 | - | TRBV7-8 | TGTGCCAGCAGCTCGCGCCGACAAACTAATGAAAAACTGTTTTTT | CASSSRRQTNEKLFF
14 | - | TRBJ1-5 | - | TRBV6-1 | TGTGCCAGCACCAAGGAACAGGTCGGTCAGCCCCAGCATTTT | CASTKEQVGQPQHF
11 | - | TRBJ2-7 | - | TRBV7-6 | TGTGCCAGCAGCTTAACGGGGGAGCAGTACTTC | CASSLTGEQYF
14 | - | TRBJ2-4 | TRBD1 | TRBV4-2 | TGTGCCAGCAGCCACCGGGACAGCGAAAACATTCAGTACTTC | CASSHRDSENIQYF
17 | - | TRBJ2-5 | - | TRBV27 | TGTGCCAGCAGTTTAAATAGCCCCCGGGACACCCAAGAGACCCAGTACTTC | CASSLNSPRDTQETQYF
17 | - | TRBJ2-5 | TRBD1 | TRBV2 | TGTGCCAGCACGGGGACAGGAGGGAGGTGGCGAAGAGAGACCCAGTACTTC | CASTGTGGRWRRETQYF
14 | once | TRBJ2-7 | TRBD1 | TRBV5-1 | TGCGCCAGCAGCTGGCACCGGGACAGGGGGAAGCAGTACTTC | CASSWHRDRGKQYF
19 | - | TRBJ2-7 | TRBD1 | TRBV5-1 | TGCGCCAGCAGACCAGGTGGACAGGGGCACCAGGCATTGGACGCCGAGCAGTACTTC | CASRPGGQGHQALDAEQYF
15 | few | TRBJ2-5 | - | TRBV7-6 | TGTGCCAGCAGCCACCCCGGAGGGCGTGGAGAGACCCAGTACTTC | CASSHPGGRGETQYF
19 | - | TRBJ1-4 | TRBD1 | TRBV7-9 | TGTGCCAGCAGCTTCCGCGGACAGGGCCCTGTCCTGGGGAATGAAAAACTGTTTTTT | CASSFRGQGPVLGNEKLFF
18 | once | TRBJ1-5 | - | TRBV10-1 | TGCGCCAGCGGATCACGCAGGGCCCGGATTTATAGCAATCAGCCCCAGCATTTT | CASGSRRARIYSNQPQHF
13 | - | TRBJ2-5 | - | TRBV6-6 | TGTGCCAGCAGTTACCCGGGGGAAGAGACCCAGTACTTC | CASSYPGEETQYF
15 | - | TRBJ1-2 | - | TRBV7-3 | TGTGCCAGCAGCCCACGACCTGGGGGGGCGGGTGGCTACACCTTC | CASSPRPGGAGGYTF
18 | - | TRBJ2-7 | TRBD1 | TRBV4-1 | TGCGCCAGCAGCCAAGAGGTCCGGTCGACAGGGCTTACCTACGAGCAGTACTTC | CASSQEVRSTGLTYEQYF
15 | once | TRBJ1-1 | - | TRBV12-1 | TGTGCCAGCAGACCTACAGGGGACCCTAACACTGAAGCTTTCTTT | CASRPTGDPNTEAFF
15 | once | TRBJ2-7 | TRBD1 | TRBV7-3 | TGTGCCAGCAGCTTAATTGGGACAGGGCCCTACGAGCAGTACTTC | CASSLIGTGPYEQYF
14 | once | TRBJ1-2 | - | TRBV2 | TGTGCCAGCAAAAGGGGCAGGACTAACTATGGCTACACCTTC | CASKRGRTNYGYTF
15 | - | TRBJ2-7 | TRBD1 | TRBV28 | TGTGCCAGCAGTTCGCGGACAGGGCGCCCCTACGAGCAGTACTTC | CASSSRTGRPYEQYF
13 | - | TRBJ1-2 | TRBD1 | TRBV4-1 | TGCGCCAGCAGCCAAAAGGGGGACAGGGAAAACACCTTC | CASSQKGDRENTF
17 | - | TRBJ2-7 | - | TRBV15 | TGTGCCACCAGCAATGTAATTAGGCAACCGAGGGACTACGAGCAGTACTTC | CATSNVIRQPRDYEQYF
17 | once | TRBJ1-6 | - | TRBV5-4 | TGTGCCAGCAGCCTACCACAGGGAGGGCCGAATAATTCACCCCTCCACTTT | CASSLPQGGPNNSPLHF
17 | few | TRBJ1-5 | - | TRBV28 | TGTGCCAGCAGTTTGTGGCAGGGGAAAGGTTTGTTGAAGCCCCAGCATTTT | CASSLWQGKGLLKPQHF
14 | - | TRBJ1-4 | TRBD1 | TRBV7-9 | TGTGCCAGCAGCTTAGGCAGGGGGGAGGAAAAACTGTTTTTT | CASSLGRGEEKLFF
13 | - | TRBJ2-7 | TRBD2 | TRBV5-4 | TGTGCCAGCAGCTTGGGGGTCGGGGGGGTCCAGTACTTC | CASSLGVGGVQYF
18 | once | TRBJ2-3 | TRBD2 | TRBV23-1 | TGCGCCAGCAGCCCGCTCAAATCGGAGCGGGGGGGTGCAGATACGCAGTATTTT | CASSPLKSERGGADTQYF
18 | - | TRBJ2-7 | - | TRBV28 | TGTGCCAGCAGTCCCGGGCGCAGGGCCGCCTTGGGCCCGTACGAGCAGTACTTC | CASSPGRRAALGPYEQYF
13 | - | TRBJ1-3 | - | TRBV6-1 | TGTGCCAGCAGTGGCAGGGGAGGAAACACCATATATTTT | CASSGRGGNTIYF
20 | - | TRBJ1-6 | - | TRBV19 | TGTGCCAGTAGTATCGGTACAGGTTATTTATCCTCCTCCTATAATTCACCCCTCCACTTT | CASSIGTGYLSSSYNSPLHF
16 | - | TRBJ1-6 | - | TRBV14 | TGTGCCAGCAGCGGGGCGGACGGGACACCCAATTCACCCCTCCACTTT | CASSGADGTPNSPLHF
15 | - | TRBJ2-1 | TRBD2 | TRBV6-5 | TGTGCCAGCAAATTAATGACTAGCGGATACAATGAGCAGTTCTTC | CASKLMTSGYNEQFF
16 | - | TRBJ2-1 | - | TRBV19 | TGTGCCAGTAGTGCCCACGTCCTATTTGCCTACAATGAGCAGTTCTTC | CASSAHVLFAYNEQFF
17 | - | TRBJ2-7 | - | TRBV2 | TGTGCCAGCAGTGAATTGGGCGGGTGGGGGGTATCCTACGAGCAGTACTTC | CASSELGGWGVSYEQYF
14 | - | TRBJ1-1 | - | TRBV11-2 | TGTGCCAGCAGCTCATTCATAAGACGGGATGAAGCTTTCTTT | CASSSFIRRDEAFF
16 | - | TRBJ1-2 | TRBD1 | TRBV5-1 | TGCGCCAGCAGCTCCAGGGCAGGGGGTTCCAACTATGGCTACACCTTC | CASSSRAGGSNYGYTF
17 | - | TRBJ1-4 | TRBD1 | TRBV9 | TGTGCCAGCAGCGGAGCCCTGGGACAGGGCCCAAATGAAAAACTGTTTTTT | CASSGALGQGPNEKLFF
15 | - | TRBJ1-6 | - | TRBV7-6 | TGTGCCAGCAGCTTAGGCCGAGGCTATAATTCACCCCTCCACTTT | CASSLGRGYNSPLHF
15 | - | TRBJ1-2 | - | TRBV7-4 | TGTGCCAGCCGACTCCGGGTCCCAGGGAACTATGGCTACACCTTC | CASRLRVPGNYGYTF
17 | - | TRBJ2-3 | TRBD2 | TRBV4-2 | TGTGCCAGCAGCCAAGATCTGCGGGGGGCTATCACAGATACGCAGTATTTT | CASSQDLRGAITDTQYF
13 | - | TRBJ1-5 | - | TRBV28 | TGTGCCAGCAGTTTTGGCAGCAATCAGCCCCAGCATTTT | CASSFGSNQPQHF
15 | - | TRBJ1-1 | TRBD1 | TRBV19 | TGTGCCAGTAGTACCCTAGGACAGGCACCCCTAAGAGCTTTCTTT | CASSTLGQAPLRAFF